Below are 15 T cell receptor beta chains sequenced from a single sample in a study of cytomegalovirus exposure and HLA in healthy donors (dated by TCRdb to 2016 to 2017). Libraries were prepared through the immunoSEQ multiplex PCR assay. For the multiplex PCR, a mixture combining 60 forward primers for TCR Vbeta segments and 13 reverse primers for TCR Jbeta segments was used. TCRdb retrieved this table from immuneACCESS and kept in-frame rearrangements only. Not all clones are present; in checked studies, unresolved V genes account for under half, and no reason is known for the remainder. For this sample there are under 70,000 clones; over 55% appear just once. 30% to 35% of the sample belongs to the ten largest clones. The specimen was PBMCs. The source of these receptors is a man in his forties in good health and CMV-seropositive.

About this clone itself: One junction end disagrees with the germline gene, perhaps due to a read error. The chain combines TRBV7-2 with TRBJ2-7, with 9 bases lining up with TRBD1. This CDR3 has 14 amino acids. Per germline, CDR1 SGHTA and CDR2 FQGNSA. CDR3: CASSTTGTGTGIVF. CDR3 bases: TGTGCCAGCAGCACTACAGGGACCGGGACAGGGATCGTTTTC. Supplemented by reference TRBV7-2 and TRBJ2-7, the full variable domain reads GAGVSQSPSNKVTEKGKDVELRCDPISGHTALYWYRQSLGQGLEFLIYFQGNSAPDKSGLPSDRFSAERTGGSVSTLTIQRTQQEDSAVYLCASSTTGTGTGIVFGPGTRLTVT.

The CDR3 region is CASRQGTNTGELFF. CDR3 DNA: TGTGCCAGCAGACAAGGGACAAACACCGGGGAGCTGTTTTTT. The chain combines TRBV5-4 with TRBJ2-2, with D possibly being TRBD1 (6 bases). The V end was cut by 5 bases, the J end by 2 bases, with 10 bases between. Germline CDR1 is SGHNT and CDR2 is YYREEE (reference sequence). The CDR3 is made up of 14 amino acids.

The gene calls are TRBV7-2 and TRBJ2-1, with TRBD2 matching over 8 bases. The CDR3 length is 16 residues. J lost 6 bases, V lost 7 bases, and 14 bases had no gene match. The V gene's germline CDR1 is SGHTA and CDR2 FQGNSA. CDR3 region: CASTHLSGAFGNEQFF. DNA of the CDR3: TGTGCCAGCACTCACCTTAGCGGGGCCTTTGGCAATGAGCAGTTCTTC.

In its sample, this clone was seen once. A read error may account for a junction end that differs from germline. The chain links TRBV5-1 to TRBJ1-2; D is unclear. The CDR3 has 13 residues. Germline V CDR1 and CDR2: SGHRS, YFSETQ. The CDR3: CASRRGMATPFSF. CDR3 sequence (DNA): TGCGCCAGCAGGCGGGGTATGGCTACACCTTTCTCCTTC.

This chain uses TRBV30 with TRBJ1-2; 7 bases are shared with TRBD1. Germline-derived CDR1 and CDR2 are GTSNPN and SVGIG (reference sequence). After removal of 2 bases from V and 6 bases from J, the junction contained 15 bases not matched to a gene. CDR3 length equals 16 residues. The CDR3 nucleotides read TGTGCCTGGAGTAACAGCCTGGACAGGCCGAAGAATGGCTACACCTTC. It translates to CAWSNSLDRPKNGYTF. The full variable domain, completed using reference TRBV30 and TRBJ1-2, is SQTIHQWPATLVQPVGSPLSLECTVEGTSNPNLYWYRQAAGRGLQLLFYSVGIGQISSEVPQNLSASRPQDRQFILSSKKLLLSDSGFYLCAWSNSLDRPKNGYTFGSGTRLTVV.

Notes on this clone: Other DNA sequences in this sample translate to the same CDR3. CDR3 nucleotide sequence: TGTGCCTGGAGTCCGGTCCCCTACGAGCAGTACTTC. Amino acid sequence: CAWSPVPYEQYF. The chain carries TRBV30 and TRBJ2-7; D is undetermined. Germline V lookup: CDR1 GTSNPN, CDR2 SVGIG (reference sequence). The CDR3 has 12 amino acids. Trimming took off 2 bases at V and 2 bases at J, with 7 bases between the two ends.

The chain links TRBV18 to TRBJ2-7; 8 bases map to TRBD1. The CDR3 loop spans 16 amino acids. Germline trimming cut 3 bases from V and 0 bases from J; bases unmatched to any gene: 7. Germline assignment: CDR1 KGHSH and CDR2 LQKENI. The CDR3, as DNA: TGTGCCAGCTCACCTTCGACAGGGGCCGGCTCCTACGAGCAGTACTTC. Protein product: CASSPSTGAGSYEQYF.

The CDR3 nucleotides are TGTGCCAGCAGTCACAGGGGGGGACAGCCCCAGCATTTT. It translates to CASSHRGGQPQHF. The chain uses TRBV2 and TRBJ1-5, with 8 bases fitting TRBD1. The CDR3 runs to 13 residues. Germline values: CDR1 SNHLY, CDR2 FYNNEI. Trimming removed 5 bases from V and 7 bases from J; junction bases left unmatched: 4. Looking up the rest from reference TRBV2 and TRBJ1-5 gives the full variable domain: EPEVTQTPSHQVTQMGQEVILRCVPISNHLYFYWYRQILGQKVEFLVSFYNNEISEKSEIFDDQFSVERPDGSNFTLKIRSTKLEDSAMYFCASSHRGGQPQHFGDGTRLSIL.

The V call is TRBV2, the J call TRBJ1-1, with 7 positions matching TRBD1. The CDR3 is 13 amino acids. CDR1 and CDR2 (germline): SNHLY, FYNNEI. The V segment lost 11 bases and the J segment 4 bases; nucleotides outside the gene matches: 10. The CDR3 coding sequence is TGTGCCGTACACAGGGGAGAGGTCACTGAAGCTTTCTTT. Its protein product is CAVHRGEVTEAFF.

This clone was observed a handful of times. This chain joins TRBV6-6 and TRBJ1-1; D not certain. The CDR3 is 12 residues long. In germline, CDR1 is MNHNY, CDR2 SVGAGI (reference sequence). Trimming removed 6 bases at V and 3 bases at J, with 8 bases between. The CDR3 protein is CASSRQDTEAFF. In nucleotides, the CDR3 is TGTGCCAGCAGCCGACAAGACACTGAAGCTTTCTTT.

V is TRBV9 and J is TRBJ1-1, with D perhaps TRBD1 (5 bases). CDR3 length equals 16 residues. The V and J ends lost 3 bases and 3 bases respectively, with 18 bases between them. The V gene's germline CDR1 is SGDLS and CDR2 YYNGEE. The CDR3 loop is CASSGGDPDGDTEAFF. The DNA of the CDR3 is TGTGCCAGCAGCGGGGGGGACCCCGACGGGGACACTGAAGCTTTCTTT. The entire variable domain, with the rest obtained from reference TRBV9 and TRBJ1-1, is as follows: DSGVTQTPKHLITATGQRVTLRCSPRSGDLSVYWYQQSLDQGLQFLIQYYNGEERAKGNILERFSAQQFPDLHSELNLSSLELGDSALYFCASSGGDPDGDTEAFFGQGTRLTVV.

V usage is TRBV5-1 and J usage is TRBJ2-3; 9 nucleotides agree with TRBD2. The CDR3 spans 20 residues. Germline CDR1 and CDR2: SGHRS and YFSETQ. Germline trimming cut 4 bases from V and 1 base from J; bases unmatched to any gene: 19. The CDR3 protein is CASSPTPTTNLAGRTDTQYF. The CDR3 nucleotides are TGCGCCAGCAGCCCCACCCCCACCACTAATCTAGCGGGGCGCACAGATACGCAGTATTTT.

The CDR3 bases are TGTGCCAGTAGTACTAGACAGGGTAGGACAGATACGCAGTATTTT. It yields the protein CASSTRQGRTDTQYF. The chain employs TRBV19 and TRBJ2-3, with 7 bases identical to TRBD1. This CDR3 comprises 15 residues. CDR1 is LNHDA, CDR2 SQIVND, per germline (reference sequence). V lost 4 bases to trimming and J lost 3 bases; unmatched junction nucleotides: 7.

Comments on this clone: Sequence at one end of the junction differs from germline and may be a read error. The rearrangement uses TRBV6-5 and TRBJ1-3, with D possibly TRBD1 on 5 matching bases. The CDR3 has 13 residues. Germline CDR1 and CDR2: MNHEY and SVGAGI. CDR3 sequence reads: CASSRDSGSTIYF. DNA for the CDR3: TGTGCCAGCAGCAGGGACTCTGGAAGCACCATATATTTT.

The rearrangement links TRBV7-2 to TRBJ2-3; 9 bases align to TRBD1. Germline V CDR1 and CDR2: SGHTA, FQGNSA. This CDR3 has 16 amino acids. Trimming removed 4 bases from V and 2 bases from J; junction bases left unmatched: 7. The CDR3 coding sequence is TGTGCCAGCAGCTCCTTGGACAGGGGTTTCACAGATACGCAGTATTTT. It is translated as CASSSLDRGFTDTQYF.